The clone carrying this T cell receptor beta chain has a count of ten or more. This sample is drawn from a study of T cells in Graves' hyperthyroidism and ophthalmopathy. Using RNA transcripts as the source, TCR beta CDR3 regions were amplified. The primer set for the first-round RT-PCR of the TCR CDR3 was HTBI. In TCRdb, the multiplex PCR reads were re-called with MiXCR into one record per CDR3 protein. The data hold roughly 240,000 distinct CDR3 sequences, with 16% observed a single time. V was shortened by 8 bases and J by 2 bases, with 16 bases between the two germline ends. This CDR3 is built from 14 residues. Per the germline V gene, CDR1 is MNHEY and CDR2 is SVGEGT.

This sequence was found in a young woman with Graves' ophthalmopathy. This chain joins TRBV6-2 or TRBV6-3 and TRBJ2-7; D may be TRBD2 (5 bases). Sequencing was done on a sample of blood. The CDR3: CASVSRGSPYEQYF. The CDR3 bases are TGTGCCAGCGTTAGCCGGGGATCCCCCTACGAGCAGTACTTC.